A selection of T cell receptor beta chains follows, all from one sample in a study of T cell responses to AZD1222 COVID-19 vaccine. Repertoires were generated with immunoSEQ multiplex PCR, while TCRdb's copy carries only in-frame clones and drops some. The table shows under 95,000 clones, with about nine tenths occurring only once. The sequencing used peripheral blood, collected on day 0 of AZD1222 vaccination. The receptors shown here come from an adult in good health. CDR3s include the opening cysteine and the closing phenylalanine or tryptophan. Each record gives: J gene, D gene, clone size, V gene, CDR3 DNA, CDR3 protein. A D gene is named only where the DNA matches it firmly. The listing skips clone size in some rows; elsewhere it reads once, few, many or a size class.

J gene: TRBJ2-3; D gene: .; clone size: .; V gene: TRBV29-1; CDR3 DNA: TGCAGCGTTTTTAGGCTAGTAGGGACAGATACGCAGTATTTT; CDR3 protein: CSVFRLVGTDTQYF
J gene: TRBJ1-1; D gene: .; clone size: .; V gene: TRBV7-2; CDR3 DNA: TGTGCCAGCACCCCTAGCGGGGTACATACTGAAGCTTTCTTT; CDR3 protein: CASTPSGVHTEAFF
J gene: TRBJ2-3; D gene: .; clone size: .; V gene: TRBV5-1; CDR3 DNA: TGCGCCAGCAGCTTGCGTACAGATACGCAGTATTTT; CDR3 protein: CASSLRTDTQYF
J gene: TRBJ2-1; D gene: .; clone size: .; V gene: TRBV6-1; CDR3 DNA: TGTGCCAGCAGTGATACACAGGGCCCCTACAATGAGCAGTTCTTC; CDR3 protein: CASSDTQGPYNEQFF
J gene: TRBJ1-5; D gene: .; clone size: .; V gene: TRBV2; CDR3 DNA: TGTGCCAGCAGTGGACAGTTACATAGCAATCAGCCCCAGCATTTT; CDR3 protein: CASSGQLHSNQPQHF
J gene: TRBJ1-1; D gene: .; clone size: .; V gene: TRBV9; CDR3 DNA: TGTGCCAGCAGCGTAGCCAGGGGATACACTGAAGCTTTCTTT; CDR3 protein: CASSVARGYTEAFF
J gene: TRBJ1-2; D gene: TRBD1; clone size: .; V gene: TRBV15; CDR3 DNA: TGTGCCACCAGCAGAGGAGGGGGCGTCTATGGCTACACCTTC; CDR3 protein: CATSRGGGVYGYTF
J gene: TRBJ2-7; D gene: .; clone size: few; V gene: TRBV19; CDR3 DNA: TGTGCCAGTAGTCCGGCTCAAGTTTACGAGCAGTACTTC; CDR3 protein: CASSPAQVYEQYF
J gene: TRBJ2-3; D gene: TRBD1; clone size: .; V gene: TRBV6-5; CDR3 DNA: TGTGCCAGCAGTTCCCCGGACAGGACTAGCACAGATACGCAGTATTTT; CDR3 protein: CASSSPDRTSTDTQYF
J gene: TRBJ2-7; D gene: .; clone size: .; V gene: TRBV28; CDR3 DNA: TGTGCCAGCAGAGCCTTTTGGGTCCAAGGTCCCTACGAGCAGTACTTC; CDR3 protein: CASRAFWVQGPYEQYF
J gene: TRBJ1-2; D gene: TRBD1; clone size: .; V gene: TRBV6-5; CDR3 DNA: TGTGCCAGCCGCCGCTGGACAGGGACTAACTATGGCTACACCTTC; CDR3 protein: CASRRWTGTNYGYTF
J gene: TRBJ1-6; D gene: TRBD1; clone size: .; V gene: TRBV2; CDR3 DNA: TGTGCCAGCAGCTCACAGGGGGCTAATTCACCCCTCCACTTT; CDR3 protein: CASSSQGANSPLHF
J gene: TRBJ1-2; D gene: .; clone size: .; V gene: TRBV14; CDR3 DNA: TGTGCCAGCAGCCAAACTACAGACGGTTATGGCTACACCTTC; CDR3 protein: CASSQTTDGYGYTF
J gene: TRBJ2-7; D gene: TRBD2; clone size: .; V gene: TRBV7-2; CDR3 DNA: TGTGCCAGCAGCCAAAGGGCTAGCGGGATCTACGAGCAGTACTTC; CDR3 protein: CASSQRASGIYEQYF
J gene: TRBJ2-1; D gene: TRBD2; clone size: .; V gene: TRBV5-4; CDR3 DNA: TGTGCCAGCAGCCACACAGCGGGAGGGGCCTACAATGAGCAGTTCTTC; CDR3 protein: CASSHTAGGAYNEQFF
J gene: TRBJ1-4; D gene: .; clone size: .; V gene: TRBV7-2; CDR3 DNA: TGTGCCAGCAGCATCCGTACAGGGCACAATGAAAAACTGTTTTTT; CDR3 protein: CASSIRTGHNEKLFF
J gene: TRBJ2-2; D gene: TRBD2; clone size: .; V gene: TRBV6-5; CDR3 DNA: TGTGCCAGCAGTTACGGGGCGGGAGGGGGGACCGGGGAGCTGTTTTTT; CDR3 protein: CASSYGAGGGTGELFF
J gene: TRBJ2-7; D gene: .; clone size: .; V gene: TRBV7-2; CDR3 DNA: TGTGCCAGCAGCCCGGGCCCGCCGCTCTCCTACGAGCAGTACTTC; CDR3 protein: CASSPGPPLSYEQYF
J gene: TRBJ2-7; D gene: .; clone size: .; V gene: TRBV11-2; CDR3 DNA: TGTGCCAGCAGCCTCCGGGACGGAGGCTCCTACGAGCAGTACTTC; CDR3 protein: CASSLRDGGSYEQYF
J gene: TRBJ1-2; D gene: TRBD1; clone size: .; V gene: TRBV2; CDR3 DNA: TGTGCCAGCAGGGCACAAGACAGGGACTTGAGGAACTATGGCTACACCTTC; CDR3 protein: CASRAQDRDLRNYGYTF
J gene: TRBJ2-1; D gene: TRBD1; clone size: .; V gene: TRBV6-5; CDR3 DNA: TGTGCCAGCAGTTATTACAGGGGGCAGGCAAATGAGCAGTTCTTC; CDR3 protein: CASSYYRGQANEQFF
J gene: TRBJ2-7; D gene: .; clone size: .; V gene: TRBV19; CDR3 DNA: TGTGCCAGTAGTGATGGACAGCACGCCTACGAGCAGTACTTC; CDR3 protein: CASSDGQHAYEQYF
J gene: TRBJ1-3; D gene: .; clone size: .; V gene: TRBV6-2/TRBV6-3; CDR3 DNA: TGTGCCAGCAGTTCACCGACGGGCTCTGGAAACACCATATATTTT; CDR3 protein: CASSSPTGSGNTIYF
J gene: TRBJ2-1; D gene: TRBD2; clone size: .; V gene: TRBV7-2; CDR3 DNA: TGTGCCAGCAGCTTAGTCCGGGGGGGCTACAATGAGCAGTTCTTC; CDR3 protein: CASSLVRGGYNEQFF
J gene: TRBJ1-1; D gene: .; clone size: .; V gene: TRBV7-9; CDR3 DNA: TGTGCCAGCAGCTTAGCGACCCAGGGGAACACTGAAGCTTTCTTT; CDR3 protein: CASSLATQGNTEAFF
J gene: TRBJ1-5; D gene: .; clone size: .; V gene: TRBV6-2/TRBV6-3; CDR3 DNA: TGTGCCAGCAGTTACATGTTACAAAATCAGCCCCAGCATTTT; CDR3 protein: CASSYMLQNQPQHF
J gene: TRBJ1-2; D gene: TRBD1; clone size: .; V gene: TRBV2; CDR3 DNA: TGTGCCAGCAGTGAAGAGGGACAGGGGAACTATGGCTACACCTTC; CDR3 protein: CASSEEGQGNYGYTF
J gene: TRBJ2-1; D gene: TRBD2; clone size: .; V gene: TRBV2; CDR3 DNA: TGTGCCAGCAGTGAGAGGACTAGCGCCTTTAATGAGCAGTTCTTC; CDR3 protein: CASSERTSAFNEQFF
J gene: TRBJ2-1; D gene: TRBD1; clone size: .; V gene: TRBV5-8; CDR3 DNA: TGTGCCAGCAGCTTAAATCAGGGGGCATCCTACAATGAGCAGTTCTTC; CDR3 protein: CASSLNQGASYNEQFF
J gene: TRBJ2-7; D gene: .; clone size: .; V gene: TRBV12-3/TRBV12-4; CDR3 DNA: TGTGCCAGCAGCCTCGGGGGTTATGGCGAGCAGTACTTC; CDR3 protein: CASSLGGYGEQYF
J gene: TRBJ2-1; D gene: TRBD2; clone size: .; V gene: TRBV19; CDR3 DNA: TGTGCCAGTACCCGTGGGAGCGGGAGGGCCGGCGATGAGCAGTTCTTC; CDR3 protein: CASTRGSGRAGDEQFF
J gene: TRBJ2-6; D gene: .; clone size: .; V gene: TRBV9; CDR3 DNA: TGTGCCAGCAGCTTCCGGGGTTCGGGGGCCAACGTCCTGACTTTC; CDR3 protein: CASSFRGSGANVLTF
J gene: TRBJ2-6; D gene: TRBD1; clone size: .; V gene: TRBV11-2; CDR3 DNA: TGTGCCAGCAGCGCTAGGAGGAGGACAGGGCAATCTGGGGCCAACGTCCTGACTTTC; CDR3 protein: CASSARRRTGQSGANVLTF
J gene: TRBJ2-5; D gene: .; clone size: .; V gene: TRBV30; CDR3 DNA: TGTGCCTGGTCTCGGTTCGGGGTTTCACCAGAGACCCAGTACTTC; CDR3 protein: CAWSRFGVSPETQYF
J gene: TRBJ2-3; D gene: TRBD1; clone size: .; V gene: TRBV2; CDR3 DNA: TGTGCCAGCAGCGGGACAGGGGGGTGGACAGATACGCAGTATTTT; CDR3 protein: CASSGTGGWTDTQYF
J gene: TRBJ1-3; D gene: TRBD1; clone size: .; V gene: TRBV27; CDR3 DNA: TGTGCCAGCAAACCGGGACAGTCATTCTCTGGAAACACCATATATTTT; CDR3 protein: CASKPGQSFSGNTIYF
J gene: TRBJ2-7; D gene: .; clone size: once; V gene: TRBV2; CDR3 DNA: TGTGCCAGCAGTGATCTCCTAGCGACCTCCTACGAGCAGTACTTC; CDR3 protein: CASSDLLATSYEQYF
J gene: TRBJ1-2; D gene: .; clone size: .; V gene: TRBV2; CDR3 DNA: TGTGCCAGCAGTGAATTCGGGGGGCAGGGAGTGCGACGAAACTATGGCTACACCTTC; CDR3 protein: CASSEFGGQGVRRNYGYTF
J gene: TRBJ2-7; D gene: .; clone size: .; V gene: TRBV6-2/TRBV6-3; CDR3 DNA: TGTGCCAGCAGTTACTCGGACGGACTACCCCCCCACGAGCAGTACTTC; CDR3 protein: CASSYSDGLPPHEQYF
J gene: TRBJ1-1; D gene: .; clone size: .; V gene: TRBV19; CDR3 DNA: TGTGCCAGTAGCCAACAGGGTGGCACTGAAGCTTTCTTT; CDR3 protein: CASSQQGGTEAFF
J gene: TRBJ1-2; D gene: .; clone size: .; V gene: TRBV15; CDR3 DNA: TGTGCCACCCAGGCTATGGGGACATATGGCTACACCTTC; CDR3 protein: CATQAMGTYGYTF
J gene: TRBJ1-1; D gene: .; clone size: .; V gene: TRBV5-1; CDR3 DNA: TGCGCCAGCAGCAATACGGGGAACACTGAAGCTTTCTTT; CDR3 protein: CASSNTGNTEAFF
J gene: TRBJ1-5; D gene: TRBD1; clone size: once; V gene: TRBV5-8; CDR3 DNA: TGTGCCAGCAGCTTGTGGGGCAGGGGGCTCGATTTTTCGATTCAGCCCCAGCATTTT; CDR3 protein: CASSLWGRGLDFSIQPQHF
J gene: TRBJ2-2; D gene: TRBD2; clone size: .; V gene: TRBV7-6; CDR3 DNA: TGTGCCAGCAGCTTGAGGAGAAGCGGGGGAACTAACACCGGGGAGCTGTTTTTT; CDR3 protein: CASSLRRSGGTNTGELFF
J gene: TRBJ2-7; D gene: .; clone size: .; V gene: TRBV21-1; CDR3 DNA: TGTGCCAGCAGCGCGCCGGGACCCCAGTTGTACGAGCAGTACTTC; CDR3 protein: CASSAPGPQLYEQYF
J gene: TRBJ1-6; D gene: TRBD1; clone size: .; V gene: TRBV7-2; CDR3 DNA: TGTGCCAGCAGCTCCGGGACAGGGTCTTCACCCCTCCACTTT; CDR3 protein: CASSSGTGSSPLHF
J gene: TRBJ2-5; D gene: .; clone size: .; V gene: TRBV20-1; CDR3 DNA: TGCAGTGCTAGTATGGCCCCAATGCAAGAGACCCAGTACTTC; CDR3 protein: CSASMAPMQETQYF
J gene: TRBJ2-1; D gene: TRBD2; clone size: .; V gene: TRBV7-9; CDR3 DNA: TGTGCCAGCAGCTCGGGACTAGCGGGAGAATCTGAGCAGTTCTTC; CDR3 protein: CASSSGLAGESEQFF
J gene: TRBJ2-2; D gene: TRBD1; clone size: .; V gene: TRBV5-5; CDR3 DNA: TGTGCCAGCAGCCCGCTGACAGGGTCCGGGGAGCTGTTTTTT; CDR3 protein: CASSPLTGSGELFF
J gene: TRBJ2-7; D gene: .; clone size: .; V gene: TRBV30; CDR3 DNA: TGTGCCTGGAGTGTACCAGGGGGGTACGAGCAGTACTTC; CDR3 protein: CAWSVPGGYEQYF
J gene: TRBJ2-3; D gene: TRBD2; clone size: .; V gene: TRBV5-1; CDR3 DNA: TGCGCCAGCAGGTCACTAGCGGCCTTAGGAGATACGCAGTATTTT; CDR3 protein: CASRSLAALGDTQYF
J gene: TRBJ1-1; D gene: .; clone size: .; V gene: TRBV10-1; CDR3 DNA: TGCGCCAGCAATCAGGGGACCCTTAACACTGAAGCTTTCTTT; CDR3 protein: CASNQGTLNTEAFF
J gene: TRBJ2-3; D gene: .; clone size: .; V gene: TRBV4-1; CDR3 DNA: TGCGCCAGCAGCCAAGCCACCCTCGAGGGCACAGATACGCAGTATTTT; CDR3 protein: CASSQATLEGTDTQYF
J gene: TRBJ2-7; D gene: TRBD2; clone size: .; V gene: TRBV5-1; CDR3 DNA: TGCGCCAGCAGCTTAAAGGGGCTAGCGGCTGCATACGAGCAGTACTTC; CDR3 protein: CASSLKGLAAAYEQYF
J gene: TRBJ1-4; D gene: TRBD1; clone size: .; V gene: TRBV13; CDR3 DNA: TGTGCCAGCAGCCCAAAAACAGGGGCCCTTAATGAAAAACTGTTTTTT; CDR3 protein: CASSPKTGALNEKLFF